This T cell receptor beta chain was identified in a study of blood T cell repertoires in COVID-19. CDR3 length: 14 amino acids. Germline V gives CDR1 SGHDN, CDR2 FVKESK. Trimming shortened V by 1 base and J by 5 bases, and 10 bases separated the two germline ends. Assay used: immunoSEQ multiplex PCR; TCRdb lists only in-frame clones, some missing. The sample lists some 130,000 clones; about four fifths were seen once. The sample consisted of peripheral blood. The chain uses TRBV14 and TRBJ2-3, with no clear D. This clonotype originated in a woman between 50 and 59 years old with acute or convalescent COVID-19. The CDR3 bases are TGTGCCAGCAGCCAAGTGTCAGGCCAAGATACGCAGTATTTT. It yields the protein CASSQVSGQDTQYF.